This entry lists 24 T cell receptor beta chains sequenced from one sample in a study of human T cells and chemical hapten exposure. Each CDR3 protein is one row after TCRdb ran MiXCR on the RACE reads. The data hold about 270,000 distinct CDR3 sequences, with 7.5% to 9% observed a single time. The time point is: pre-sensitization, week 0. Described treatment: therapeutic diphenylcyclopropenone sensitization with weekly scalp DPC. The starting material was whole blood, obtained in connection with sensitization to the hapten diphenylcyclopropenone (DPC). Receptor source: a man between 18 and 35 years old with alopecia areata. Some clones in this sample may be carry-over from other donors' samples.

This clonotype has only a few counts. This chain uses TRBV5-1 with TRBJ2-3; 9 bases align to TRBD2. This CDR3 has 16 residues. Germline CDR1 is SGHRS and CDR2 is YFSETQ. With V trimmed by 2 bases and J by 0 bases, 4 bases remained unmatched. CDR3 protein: CASSFLAGSSTDTQYF. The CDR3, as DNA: TGCGCCAGCAGCTTTCTAGCGGGGTCTAGCACAGATACGCAGTATTTT.

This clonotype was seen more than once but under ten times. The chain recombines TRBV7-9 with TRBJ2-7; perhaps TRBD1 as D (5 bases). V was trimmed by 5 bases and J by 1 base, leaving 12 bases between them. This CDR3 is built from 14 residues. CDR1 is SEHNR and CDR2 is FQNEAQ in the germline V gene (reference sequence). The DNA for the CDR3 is TGTGCCAGCAGCACCAAAAACAGGTCCTACGAGCAGTACGTC. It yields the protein CASSTKNRSYEQYV.

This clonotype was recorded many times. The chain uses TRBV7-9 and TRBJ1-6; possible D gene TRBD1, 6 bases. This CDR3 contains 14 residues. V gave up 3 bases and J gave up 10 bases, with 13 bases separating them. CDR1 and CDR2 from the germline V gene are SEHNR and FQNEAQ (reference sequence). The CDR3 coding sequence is TGTGCCAGCAGCTTTTGGGGGCGCGAGTCACCCCTCCACTTT. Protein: CASSFWGRESPLHF.

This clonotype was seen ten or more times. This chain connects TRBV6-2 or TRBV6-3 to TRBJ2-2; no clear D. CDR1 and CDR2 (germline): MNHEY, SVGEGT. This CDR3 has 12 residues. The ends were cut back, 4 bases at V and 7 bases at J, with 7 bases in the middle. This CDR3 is CASSLWGGELFF. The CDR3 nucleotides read TGTGCCAGCAGTTTATGGGGCGGGGAGCTGTTTTTT.

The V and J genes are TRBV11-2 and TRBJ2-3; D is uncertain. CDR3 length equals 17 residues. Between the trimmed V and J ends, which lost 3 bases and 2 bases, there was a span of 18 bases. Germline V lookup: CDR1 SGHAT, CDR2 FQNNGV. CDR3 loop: CASSFRARFWDTDTQYF. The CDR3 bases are TGTGCCAGCAGCTTCCGAGCCAGATTTTGGGACACAGATACGCAGTATTTT.

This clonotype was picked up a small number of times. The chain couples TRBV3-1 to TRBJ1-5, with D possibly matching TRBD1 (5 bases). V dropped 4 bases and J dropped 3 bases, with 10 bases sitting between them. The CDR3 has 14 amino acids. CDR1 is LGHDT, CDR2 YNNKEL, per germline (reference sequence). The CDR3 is CASSLQGPNQPQHF. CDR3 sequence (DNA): TGTGCCAGCAGCCTCCAGGGTCCCAATCAGCCCCAGCATTTT.

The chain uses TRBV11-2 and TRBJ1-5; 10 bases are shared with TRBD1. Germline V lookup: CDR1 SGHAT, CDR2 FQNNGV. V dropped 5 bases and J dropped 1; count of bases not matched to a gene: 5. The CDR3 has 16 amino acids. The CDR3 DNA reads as TGTGCCAGCAGCCCAGGGGACAGGGGCAGCAATCAGCCCCAGCATTTT. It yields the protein CASSPGDRGSNQPQHF.

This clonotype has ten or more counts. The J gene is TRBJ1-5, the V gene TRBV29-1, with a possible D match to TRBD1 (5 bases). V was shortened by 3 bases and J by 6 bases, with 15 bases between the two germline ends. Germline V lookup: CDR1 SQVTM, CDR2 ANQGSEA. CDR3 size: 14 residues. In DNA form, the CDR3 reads TGCAGCGTTGATCGAGGGGAAGGGGCTCAGCCCCAGCATTTT. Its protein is CSVDRGEGAQPQHF.

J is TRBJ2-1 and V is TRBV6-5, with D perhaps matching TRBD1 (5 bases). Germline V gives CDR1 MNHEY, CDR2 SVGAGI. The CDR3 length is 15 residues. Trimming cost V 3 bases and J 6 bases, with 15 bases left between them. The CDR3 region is CASSYCGAGCNEQFF. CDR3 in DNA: TGTGCCAGCAGTTATTGTGGGGCTGGATGCAATGAGCAGTTCTTC.

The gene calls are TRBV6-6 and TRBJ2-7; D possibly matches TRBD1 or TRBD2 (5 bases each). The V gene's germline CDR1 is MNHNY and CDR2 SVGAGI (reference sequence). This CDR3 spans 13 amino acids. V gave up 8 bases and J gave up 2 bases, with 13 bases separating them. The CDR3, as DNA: TGTGCCAGCTCTCGGGGCCGTGCCTACGAGCAGTACTTC. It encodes CASSRGRAYEQYF.

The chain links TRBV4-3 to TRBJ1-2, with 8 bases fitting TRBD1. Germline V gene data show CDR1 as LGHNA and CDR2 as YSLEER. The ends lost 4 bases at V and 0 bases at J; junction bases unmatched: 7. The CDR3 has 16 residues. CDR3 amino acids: CASSLFPDRANYGYTF. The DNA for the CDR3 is TGCGCCAGCAGCCTTTTTCCGGACAGGGCTAACTATGGCTACACCTTC.

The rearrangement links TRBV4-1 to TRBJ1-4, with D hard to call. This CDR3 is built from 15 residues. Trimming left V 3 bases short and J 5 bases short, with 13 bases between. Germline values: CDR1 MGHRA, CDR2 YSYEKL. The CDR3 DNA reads TGCGCCAGCAGCCATGACCGCAAACAAAATGAAAAACTGTTTTTT. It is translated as CASSHDRKQNEKLFF.

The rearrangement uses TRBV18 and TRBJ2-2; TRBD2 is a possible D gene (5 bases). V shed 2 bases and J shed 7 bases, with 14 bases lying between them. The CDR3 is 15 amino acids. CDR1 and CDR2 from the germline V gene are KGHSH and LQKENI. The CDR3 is CASSPTRGLGGELFF. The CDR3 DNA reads TGTGCCAGCTCACCAACGAGAGGGCTCGGCGGGGAGCTGTTTTTT.

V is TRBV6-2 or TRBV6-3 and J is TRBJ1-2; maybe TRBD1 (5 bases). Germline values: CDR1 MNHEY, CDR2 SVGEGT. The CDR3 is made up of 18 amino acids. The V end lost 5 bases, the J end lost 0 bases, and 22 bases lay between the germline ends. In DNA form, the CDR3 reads TGTGCCAGCAGTCACAACGCGCCAGGGATGGAGACTAACTATGGCTACACCTTC. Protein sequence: CASSHNAPGMETNYGYTF.

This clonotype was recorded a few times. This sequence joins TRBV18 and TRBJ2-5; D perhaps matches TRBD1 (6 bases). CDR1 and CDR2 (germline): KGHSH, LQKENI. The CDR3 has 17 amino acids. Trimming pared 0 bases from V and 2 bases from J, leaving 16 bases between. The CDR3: CASSPPRGTGTQETQYF. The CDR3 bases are TGTGCCAGCTCACCACCGAGGGGAACAGGGACGCAAGAGACCCAGTACTTC.

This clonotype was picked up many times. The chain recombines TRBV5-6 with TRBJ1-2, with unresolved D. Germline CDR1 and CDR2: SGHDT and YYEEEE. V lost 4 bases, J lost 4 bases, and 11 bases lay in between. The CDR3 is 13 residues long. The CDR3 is CASSPVGGYGYTF. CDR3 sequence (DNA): TGTGCCAGCAGCCCGGTGGGCGGCTATGGCTACACCTTC.

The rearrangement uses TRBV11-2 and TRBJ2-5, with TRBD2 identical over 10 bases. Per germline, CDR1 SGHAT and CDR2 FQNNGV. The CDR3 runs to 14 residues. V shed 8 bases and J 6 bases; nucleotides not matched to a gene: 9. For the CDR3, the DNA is TGTGCCAGCCAGCGGGCTAGCGGGGGACAGACCCAGTACTTC. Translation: CASQRASGGQTQYF.

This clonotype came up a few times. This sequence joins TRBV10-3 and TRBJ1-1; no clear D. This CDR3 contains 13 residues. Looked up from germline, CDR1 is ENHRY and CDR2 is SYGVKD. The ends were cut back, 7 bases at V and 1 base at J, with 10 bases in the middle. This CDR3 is CAINPQWNTEAFF. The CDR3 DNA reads TGTGCCATCAACCCACAGTGGAACACTGAAGCTTTCTTT.

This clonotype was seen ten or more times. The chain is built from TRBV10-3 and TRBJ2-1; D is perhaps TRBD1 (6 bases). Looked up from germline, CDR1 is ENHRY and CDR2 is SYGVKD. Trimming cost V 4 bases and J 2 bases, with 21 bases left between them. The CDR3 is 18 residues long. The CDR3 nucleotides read TGTGCCATCAGTGGTAGGGACACTGACGGGTCAACCTACAATGAGCAGTTCTTC. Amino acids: CAISGRDTDGSTYNEQFF.

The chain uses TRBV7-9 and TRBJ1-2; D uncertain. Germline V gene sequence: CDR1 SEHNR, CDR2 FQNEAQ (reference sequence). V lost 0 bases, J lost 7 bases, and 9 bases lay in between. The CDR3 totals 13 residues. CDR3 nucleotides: TGTGCCAGCAGCTTAGCGCTAGGGCCTGGCTACACCTTC. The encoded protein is CASSLALGPGYTF.

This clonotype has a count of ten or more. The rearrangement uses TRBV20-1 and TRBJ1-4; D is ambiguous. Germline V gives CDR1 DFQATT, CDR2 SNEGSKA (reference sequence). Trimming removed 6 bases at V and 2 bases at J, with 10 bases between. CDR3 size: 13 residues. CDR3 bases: TGCAGTGCACGCGGGTTCACTAATGAAAAACTGTTTTTT. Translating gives CSARGFTNEKLFF.

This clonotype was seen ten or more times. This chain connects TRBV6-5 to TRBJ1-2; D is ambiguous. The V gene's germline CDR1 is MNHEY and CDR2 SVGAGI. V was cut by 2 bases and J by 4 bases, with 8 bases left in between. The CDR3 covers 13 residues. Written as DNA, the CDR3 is TGTGCCAGCAGTTACGGGGATGGCTATGGCTACACCTTC. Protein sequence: CASSYGDGYGYTF.

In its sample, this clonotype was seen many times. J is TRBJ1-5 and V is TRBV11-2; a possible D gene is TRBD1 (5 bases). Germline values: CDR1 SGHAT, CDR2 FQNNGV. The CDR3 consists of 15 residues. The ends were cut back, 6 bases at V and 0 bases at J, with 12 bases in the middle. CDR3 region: CASSPRGYSNQPQHF. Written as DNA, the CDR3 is TGTGCCAGCAGTCCTAGGGGATATAGCAATCAGCCCCAGCATTTT. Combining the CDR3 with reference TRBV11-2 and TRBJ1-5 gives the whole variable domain EAGVAQSPRYKIIEKRQSVAFWCNPISGHATLYWYQQILGQGPKLLIQFQNNGVVDDSQLPKDRFSAERLKGVDSTLKIQPAKLEDSAVYLCASSPRGYSNQPQHFGDGTRLSIL.

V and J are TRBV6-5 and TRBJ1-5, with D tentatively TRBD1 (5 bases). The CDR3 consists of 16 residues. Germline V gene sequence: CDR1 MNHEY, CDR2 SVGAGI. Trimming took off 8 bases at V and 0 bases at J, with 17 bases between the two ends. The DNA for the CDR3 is TGTGCCAGCCAAACCGGGGGATTCTTTAGCAATCAGCCCCAGCATTTT. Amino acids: CASQTGGFFSNQPQHF.